Listed here are 27 T cell receptor beta chains from one sample, sequenced in a study of shared clonotypes between healthy human individuals. Using immunoSEQ multiplex PCR, the repertoire was profiled, and TCRdb retains in-frame clones only, with some absent. The repertoire includes roughly 1,500,000 clones, approximately 98% of them detected once, and approximately 0.45% sits in the top ten. The sequencing input was naive CD4+ T cells sorted from blood. Subset denoted: CD45RA+ positively selected. The receptors shown here come from a young man in good health.

This clone showed up just once. This sequence joins TRBV7-3 and TRBJ1-1; TRBD1 matches 10 bases. This CDR3 is 16 amino acids long. V was clipped by 2 bases and J by 5 bases; unmatched bases: 8. Per germline, CDR1 SGHTA and CDR2 FQGTGA. The CDR3 loop is CASSLRDRGRGTEAFF. CDR3 DNA sequence: TGTGCCAGCAGCTTACGGGACAGGGGACGGGGGACTGAAGCTTTCTTT.

The CDR3 sequence: CASSLAAAPPDEQYF. In DNA form, the CDR3 reads TGTGCCAGCAGCTTAGCTGCAGCCCCTCCGGACGAGCAGTACTTC. This rearrangement joins TRBV7-9 to TRBJ2-7; D unclear. The germline V gene has CDR1 SEHNR and CDR2 FQNEAQ (reference sequence). The V end was cut by 0 bases, the J end by 5 bases, with 14 bases between. The CDR3 loop spans 15 amino acids.

In regard to this clone: Other DNA sequences within the sample encode an identical CDR3. The chain combines TRBV9 with TRBJ2-3; the match to TRBD1 covers 9 bases. The V gene end was trimmed by 3 bases and the J gene end by 3 bases; junction bases not matched to a gene: 5. Germline CDR1 reads SGDLS; CDR2 reads YYNGEE. CDR3 size: 15 residues. The CDR3 sequence: CASSEQGARTDTQYF. The DNA of the CDR3 is TGTGCCAGCAGCGAACAGGGGGCGCGGACAGATACGCAGTATTTT.

The J gene is TRBJ1-4, the V gene TRBV7-9; D uncertain. The CDR3 extends over 15 amino acids. Germline CDR1 SEHNR, CDR2 FQNEAQ (reference sequence). V shed 6 bases and J shed 1 base, with 12 bases lying between them. The CDR3 DNA sequence: TGTGCCAGCAGAGCTTCGAAGGGAACTAATGAAAAACTGTTTTTT. This encodes CASRASKGTNEKLFF.

V gene TRBV4-1 combines with J gene TRBJ2-7; TRBD2 aligns across 12 bases. The CDR3 runs to 20 residues. CDR1 and CDR2 (germline): MGHRA, YSYEKL. Germline trimming cut 0 bases from V and 2 bases from J; bases unmatched to any gene: 14. The CDR3 loop reads CASSQELQGPGLAGAYEQYF. Written as DNA, the CDR3 is TGCGCCAGCAGCCAAGAACTACAGGGACCGGGACTAGCGGGTGCCTACGAGCAGTACTTC.

A few counts support this clone. This chain links TRBV5-1 with TRBJ2-5; D not certain. This CDR3 has 11 residues. The V and J ends lost 3 bases and 2 bases respectively, with 2 bases between them. Germline V gene lookup returns CDR1 SGHRS and CDR2 YFSETQ. The CDR3 is CASSWQETQYF. The CDR3 DNA follows: TGCGCCAGCAGCTGGCAAGAGACCCAGTACTTC.

The chain recombines TRBV5-8 with TRBJ2-7; D not certain. V was shortened by 2 bases and J by 5 bases, with 11 bases between the two germline ends. The length of the CDR3 is 13 residues. The germline CDR1 and CDR2 sequences are SGHTS and YDEGEE. CDR3 nucleotides: TGTGCCAGCAGCTTAAGTTCTCTACACGAGCAGTACTTC. Translated, it gives CASSLSSLHEQYF.

The chain joins TRBV28 to TRBJ2-5; D gene uncertain. The DNA end is a closer match to TRBJ2-7, so the J assignment may be wrong. Per germline, CDR1 MDHEN and CDR2 SYDVKM. The CDR3 extends over 13 amino acids. CDR3 in amino acids: CASSLNLPYEQYF. In nucleotides, the CDR3 is TGTGCCAGCAGTTTGAACCTACCCTACGAGCAGTACTTC.

The rearrangement uses TRBV23-1 and TRBJ1-4, with 8 bases aligning to TRBD1. TRBV23-1 is an ORF; its function is uncertain. This CDR3 comprises 13 residues. V shed 4 bases and J 10 bases; nucleotides not matched to a gene: 5. CDR3 sequence: CASSPDREAKLFF. In DNA, the CDR3 is TGCGCCAGCAGTCCGGACAGGGAGGCAAAACTGTTTTTT.

The count of this clone is one. The chain recombines TRBV23-1 with TRBJ2-4, with a possible D match to TRBD1 (6 bases). TRBV23-1 is an ORF, and what it does is uncertain. V was clipped by 5 bases and J by 0 bases, with 20 bases between them. The CDR3 covers 18 residues. The CDR3 loop is CASSRSCNRVLAKNIQYF. The CDR3 nucleotides read TGCGCCAGCAGTAGAAGCTGCAACAGGGTGCTAGCCAAAAACATTCAGTACTTC.

The chain couples TRBV10-3 to TRBJ2-6, with D unresolved. CDR3 length equals 17 residues. Germline CDR1 reads ENHRY; CDR2 reads SYGVKD. The ends were cut back, 0 bases at V and 0 bases at J, with 9 bases in the middle. In nucleotides, the CDR3 is TGTGCCATCAGTGAGTCGGGGATCAGCTCTGGGGCCAACGTCCTGACTTTC. Translating it yields CAISESGISSGANVLTF.

The J gene is TRBJ1-2, the V gene TRBV5-5; D uncertain. Trimming took 4 bases from V and 0 from J, leaving 10 bases between them. The germline V gene encodes CDR1 SGHKS and CDR2 YYEKEE (reference sequence). The CDR3 consists of 14 residues. In nucleotides, the CDR3 is TGTGCCAGCAGCCATGACCAGACTAACTATGGCTACACCTTC. Amino acids: CASSHDQTNYGYTF.

The chain recombines TRBV20-1 with TRBJ2-3; no firm D call. Germline CDR1 DFQATT, CDR2 SNEGSKA (reference sequence). The CDR3 sequence is 9 residues long. Trimming took off 3 bases at V and 8 bases at J, with 3 bases between the two ends. CDR3 region: CSASFTQYF. CDR3 coding DNA: TGCAGTGCTAGTTTTACGCAGTATTTT.

This clone was seen a single time. In the same sample, other DNA sequences code for this CDR3. The chain has TRBV5-1 and TRBJ2-7; D unresolved. The germline V gene has CDR1 SGHRS and CDR2 YFSETQ. There are 13 residues in the CDR3. The V end was cut by 0 bases, the J end by 2 bases, with 6 bases between. CDR3 protein: CASSLADTYEQYF. The CDR3 DNA reads TGCGCCAGCAGCTTGGCAGACACCTACGAGCAGTACTTC.

V usage is TRBV2 and J usage is TRBJ2-7; 7 bases are shared with TRBD2. The CDR3 has 15 residues. Germline CDR1 SNHLY, CDR2 FYNNEI. V gave up 7 bases and J gave up 9 bases; unmatched junction bases: 18. This CDR3 is CASMFIGLGVSRQYF. CDR3 DNA sequence: TGTGCCAGCATGTTTATAGGACTAGGTGTAAGTAGGCAGTACTTC.

The chain employs TRBV5-8 and TRBJ2-1, with D tentatively TRBD1 or TRBD2 (5 bases each). The V and J ends lost 4 bases and 4 bases respectively, with 27 bases between them. CDR1 and CDR2 from the germline V gene are SGHTS and YDEGEE. The CDR3 is 19 residues long. This chain's CDR3 is CASSVSGTRGPGIYNEQFF. Here the CDR3 DNA reads TGTGCCAGCAGCGTCTCCGGGACCCGAGGGCCGGGTATATACAATGAGCAGTTCTTC.

The rearrangement joins TRBV7-9 to TRBJ2-7; TRBD2 is a possible D gene (7 bases). From germline, CDR1 is SEHNR and CDR2 FQNEAQ (reference sequence). CDR3 length: 12 residues. V was shortened by 6 bases and J by 6 bases, with 12 bases between the two germline ends. CDR3 protein: CASRGGGLEQYF. In DNA, the CDR3 is TGTGCCAGCAGGGGAGGGGGGCTCGAGCAGTACTTC.

The chain couples TRBV25-1 to TRBJ1-1; 7 nucleotides match TRBD1. The CDR3 loop spans 13 amino acids. CDR1 is MGHDK, CDR2 SYGVNS, per germline. V gave up 4 bases and J gave up 4 bases; unmatched junction bases: 3. Written as DNA, the CDR3 is TGTGCCAGCAGTGGAGACAGGGTCACTGAAGCTTTCTTT. Translated: CASSGDRVTEAFF.

The genes are TRBV27 and TRBJ2-5; D remains unclear. CDR3 length equals 13 residues. Germline CDR1 is MNHEY and CDR2 is SMNVEV (reference sequence). V was clipped by 6 bases and J by 0 bases, with 8 bases between them. The CDR3 spells CASSRAHQETQYF. The DNA of the CDR3 is TGTGCCAGCAGCCGTGCCCACCAAGAGACCCAGTACTTC.

The chain recombines TRBV9 with TRBJ2-3, with D possibly matching TRBD2 (6 bases). Trimming removed 4 bases from V and 2 bases from J, with 17 bases in between. CDR3 size: 16 residues. Germline CDR1 reads SGDLS; CDR2 reads YYNGEE. The CDR3 DNA reads TGTGCCAGCAGCCCCCGCCGGAGGGCCCTCACAGATACGCAGTATTTT. Residues: CASSPRRRALTDTQYF. The complete variable domain, with remaining parts taken from reference TRBV9 and TRBJ2-3, reads DSGVTQTPKHLITATGQRVTLRCSPRSGDLSVYWYQQSLDQGLQFLIQYYNGEERAKGNILERFSAQQFPDLHSELNLSSLELGDSALYFCASSPRRRALTDTQYFGPGTRLTVL.

This chain uses TRBV7-8 with TRBJ2-7; D call uncertain. CDR3 length equals 11 residues. Germline values: CDR1 SGHVS, CDR2 FQNEAQ. V was shortened by 5 bases and J by 0 bases, with 2 bases between the two germline ends. CDR3 DNA: TGTGCCAGCAGCACCTCCTACGAGCAGTACTTC. This gives the protein CASSTSYEQYF.

This chain uses TRBV2 with TRBJ2-3; possible D gene TRBD2, 5 bases. V was clipped by 3 bases and J by 0 bases, with 10 bases between them. The germline CDR1 and CDR2 sequences are SNHLY and FYNNEI. CDR3 length: 15 amino acids. CDR3 loop: CASSERRGSTDTQYF. DNA of the CDR3: TGTGCCAGCAGTGAGAGACGGGGTAGCACAGATACGCAGTATTTT. Based on the CDR3 plus reference TRBV2 and TRBJ2-3, the full variable domain is EPEVTQTPSHQVTQMGQEVILRCVPISNHLYFYWYRQILGQKVEFLVSFYNNEISEKSEIFDDQFSVERPDGSNFTLKIRSTKLEDSAMYFCASSERRGSTDTQYFGPGTRLTVL.

This sequence joins TRBV28 and TRBJ2-7, with TRBD1 matching 7 bases. This CDR3 contains 14 residues. With V trimmed by 5 bases and J by 6 bases, 10 bases remained unmatched. Germline lookup yields CDR1 MDHEN and CDR2 SYDVKM. In DNA form, the CDR3 reads TGTGCCAGCAGTCTCCTGAAGGGGGCTGGCGAGCAGTACTTC. Encoded protein: CASSLLKGAGEQYF.

V is TRBV28 and J is TRBJ2-7; D is possibly TRBD2 (6 bases). CDR3 length: 14 residues. V gave up 4 bases and J gave up 5 bases, with 15 bases separating them. The germline CDR1 and CDR2 sequences are MDHEN and SYDVKM. This CDR3 reads CASSSPTWRDEQYF. The CDR3 nucleotides are TGTGCCAGCAGTTCCCCCACTTGGAGGGACGAGCAGTACTTC.

CDR3 region: CASSSPMGRGFF. Written as DNA, the CDR3 is TGTGCCAGCAGTTCGCCTATGGGACGGGGGTTCTTC. The chain recombines TRBV28 with TRBJ2-1; D is possibly TRBD1 or TRBD2 (5 bases each). Germline loops: CDR1 MDHEN, CDR2 SYDVKM. CDR3 length: 12 residues. V was clipped by 4 bases and J by 15 bases, with 16 bases between them. The entire variable domain, with the rest obtained from reference TRBV28 and TRBJ2-1, is as follows: DVKVTQSSRYLVKRTGEKVFLECVQDMDHENMFWYRQDPGLGLRLIYFSYDVKMKEKGDIPEGYSVSREKKERFSLILESASTNQTSMYLCASSSPMGRGFFGPGTRLTVL.

The table lists this clone with a count of one. The rearrangement links TRBV19 to TRBJ1-1, with 7 bases identical to TRBD1. This CDR3 comprises 14 residues. J gave up 8 bases and V 3 bases, and 9 bases lay outside the gene matches. Germline loops: CDR1 LNHDA, CDR2 SQIVND (reference sequence). CDR3 region: CASSITQGGTEAFF. In nucleotides, the CDR3 is TGTGCCAGTAGTATCACCCAGGGGGGAACCGAAGCTTTCTTT.

The chain couples TRBV4-1 to TRBJ2-2; perhaps TRBD2 as D (5 bases). V lost 8 bases, J lost 0 bases, and 13 bases lay in between. The CDR3 loop spans 15 amino acids. In germline, CDR1 is MGHRA, CDR2 YSYEKL. In DNA, the CDR3 is TGCGCCAGCCGGATCGACGGGGCGAACACCGGGGAGCTGTTTTTT. It is translated as CASRIDGANTGELFF.